Described below is a single T cell receptor beta chain sequence and its context. Its antigen is still unknown. CDR3 length equals 13 residues. Losses at the gene ends were 8 bases for V and 2 bases for J; bases not matched to a gene: 5. Per the germline V gene, CDR1 is KGHSH and CDR2 is LQKENI. These data come from a study of PD-L1 blockade in urothelial cancer. Study-wide background: Once treatment had started, blood was analyzed at 3 weeks (second dose) and again at 6 weeks. General study points: Durable-benefit patients showed greater tumor-associated blood clone expansion at 3 weeks.

Time point here: pretreatment peripheral blood. Generated by immunoSEQ multiplex PCR, the TCRdb table keeps only in-frame clones and is missing some. The table shows roughly 91,000 clones, with over 65% occurring only once. The specimen was PBMCs, collected around atezolizumab (anti-PD-L1) treatment. The rearrangement joins TRBV18 to TRBJ2-5, with TRBD1 identical over 7 bases. The clonotype comes from a man in his sixties with urothelial cancer. The chain's CDR3 is CASTRDRQETQYF. CDR3 in DNA: TGTGCCAGCACCAGGGACAGACAAGAGACCCAGTACTTC.